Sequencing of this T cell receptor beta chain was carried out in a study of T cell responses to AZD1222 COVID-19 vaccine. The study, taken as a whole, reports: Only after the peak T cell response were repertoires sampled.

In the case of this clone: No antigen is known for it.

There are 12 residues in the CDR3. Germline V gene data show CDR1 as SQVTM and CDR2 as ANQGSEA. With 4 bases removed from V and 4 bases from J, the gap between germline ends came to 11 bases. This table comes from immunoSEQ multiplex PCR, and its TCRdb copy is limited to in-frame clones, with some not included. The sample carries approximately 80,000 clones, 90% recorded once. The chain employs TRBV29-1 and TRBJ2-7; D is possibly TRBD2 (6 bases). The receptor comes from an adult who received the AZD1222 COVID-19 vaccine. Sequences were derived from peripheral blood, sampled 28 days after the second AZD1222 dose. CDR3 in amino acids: CSVGGRSYEQYF. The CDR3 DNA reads TGCAGCGTTGGAGGGAGGAGTTACGAGCAGTACTTC.